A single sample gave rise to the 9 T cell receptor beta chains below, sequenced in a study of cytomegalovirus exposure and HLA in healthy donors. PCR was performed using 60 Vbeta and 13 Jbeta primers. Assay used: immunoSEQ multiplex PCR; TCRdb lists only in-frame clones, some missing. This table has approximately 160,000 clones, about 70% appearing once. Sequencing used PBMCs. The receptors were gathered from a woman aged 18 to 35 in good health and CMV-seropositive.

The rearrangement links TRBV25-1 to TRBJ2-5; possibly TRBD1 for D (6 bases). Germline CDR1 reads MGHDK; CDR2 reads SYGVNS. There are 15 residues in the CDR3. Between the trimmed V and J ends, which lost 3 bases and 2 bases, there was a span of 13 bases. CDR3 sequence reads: CASSDAQGIQETQYF. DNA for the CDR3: TGTGCCAGCAGTGATGCGCAGGGGATACAAGAGACCCAGTACTTC. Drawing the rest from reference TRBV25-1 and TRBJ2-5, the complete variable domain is EADIYQTPRYLVIGTGKKITLECSQTMGHDKMYWYQQDPGMELHLIHYSYGVNSTEKGDLSSESTVSRIRTEHFPLTLESARPSHTSQYLCASSDAQGIQETQYFGPGTRLLVL.

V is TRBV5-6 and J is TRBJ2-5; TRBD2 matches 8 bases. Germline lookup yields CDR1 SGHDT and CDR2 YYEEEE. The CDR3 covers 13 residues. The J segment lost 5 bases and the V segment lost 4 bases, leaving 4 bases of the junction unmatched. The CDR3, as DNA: TGTGCCAGCAGCCTCAGCGGGGGCGAGACCCAGTACTTC. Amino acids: CASSLSGGETQYF.

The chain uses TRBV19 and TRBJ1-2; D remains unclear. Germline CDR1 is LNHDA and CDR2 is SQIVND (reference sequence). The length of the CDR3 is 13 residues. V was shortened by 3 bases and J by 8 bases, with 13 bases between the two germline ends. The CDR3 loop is CASSMGTGLGYTF. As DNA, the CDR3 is TGTGCCAGTAGTATGGGTACGGGATTGGGCTACACCTTC. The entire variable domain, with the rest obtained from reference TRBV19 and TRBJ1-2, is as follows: DGGITQSPKYLFRKEGQNVTLSCEQNLNHDAMYWYRQDPGQGLRLIYYSQIVNDFQKGDIAEGYSVSREKKESFPLTVTSAQKNPTAFYLCASSMGTGLGYTFGSGTRLTVV.

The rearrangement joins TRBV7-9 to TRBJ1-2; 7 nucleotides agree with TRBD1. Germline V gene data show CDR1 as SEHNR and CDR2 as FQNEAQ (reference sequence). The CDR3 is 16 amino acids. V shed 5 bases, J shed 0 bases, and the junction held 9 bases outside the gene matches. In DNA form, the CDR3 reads TGTGCCAGCAGCCGCAGTACAGGGGTCACTAACTATGGCTACACCTTC. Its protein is CASSRSTGVTNYGYTF.

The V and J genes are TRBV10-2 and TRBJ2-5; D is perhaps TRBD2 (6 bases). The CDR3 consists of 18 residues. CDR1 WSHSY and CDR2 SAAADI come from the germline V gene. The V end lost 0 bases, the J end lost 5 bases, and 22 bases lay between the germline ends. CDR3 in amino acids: CASSESTLKTKGRETQYF. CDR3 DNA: TGCGCCAGCAGTGAGTCGACTCTGAAGACGAAGGGGAGGGAGACCCAGTACTTC.

Here the CDR3 reads CASSIKWAQNTEAFF. Written as DNA, the CDR3 is TGTGCCAGTAGTATAAAGTGGGCCCAGAACACTGAAGCTTTCTTT. The chain uses TRBV19 and TRBJ1-1; no reliable D call. The CDR3 has 15 residues. Germline V gene sequence: CDR1 LNHDA, CDR2 SQIVND (reference sequence). V was cut by 2 bases and J by 1 base, with 11 bases left in between.

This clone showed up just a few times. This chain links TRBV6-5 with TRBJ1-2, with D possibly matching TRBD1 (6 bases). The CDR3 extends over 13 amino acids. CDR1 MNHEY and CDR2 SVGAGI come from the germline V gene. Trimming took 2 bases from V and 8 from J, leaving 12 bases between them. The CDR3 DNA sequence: TGTGCCAGCAGTTACGGTCAGGGGAGAGGCTACACCTTC. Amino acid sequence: CASSYGQGRGYTF.

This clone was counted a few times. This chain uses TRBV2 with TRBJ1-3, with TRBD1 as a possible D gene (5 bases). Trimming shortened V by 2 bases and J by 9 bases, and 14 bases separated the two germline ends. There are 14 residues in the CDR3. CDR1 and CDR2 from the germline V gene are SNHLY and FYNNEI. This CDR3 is CASSEYQGRSTIYF. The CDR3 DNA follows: TGTGCCAGCAGTGAATATCAGGGAAGAAGCACCATATATTTT.

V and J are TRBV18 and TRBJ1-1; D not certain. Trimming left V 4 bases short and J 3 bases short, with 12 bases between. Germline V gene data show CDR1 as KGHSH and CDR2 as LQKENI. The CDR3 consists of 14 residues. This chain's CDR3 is CASSQAEGYTEAFF. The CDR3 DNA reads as TGTGCCAGCTCACAGGCAGAGGGTTACACTGAAGCTTTCTTT. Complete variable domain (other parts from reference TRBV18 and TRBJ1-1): NAGVMQNPRHLVRRRGQEARLRCSPMKGHSHVYWYRQLPEEGLKFMVYLQKENIIDESGMPKERFSAEFPKEGPSILRIQQVVRGDSAAYFCASSQAEGYTEAFFGQGTRLTVV.